This T cell receptor (beta chain) was obtained from a study of T cell repertoires in cytomegalovirus infection. Study information: Matching HLA type, along with CMV infection, was indicated by public TCR beta signatures.

This clonotype appeared once. Its specificity is unknown. The junction differs from germline at one of its ends, possibly a read error. This CDR3 has 14 residues. Germline loops: CDR1 SNHLY, CDR2 FYNNEI. One entry per CDR3 protein results from TCRdb running MiXCR on the reads. The data contain 380,000 or so distinct CDR3 sequences, approximately 30% of them singletons. This TCR came from a human donor in good health (CMV status not recorded). Some clones in this sample may be carry-over from other donors' samples. The input for sequencing was cultured PBMCs, taken from culture after CMV antigen stimulation. The chain combines TRBV2 with TRBJ1-4; D remains ambiguous. CDR3 amino acids: CAISISWVDEKLFF. The DNA for the CDR3 is TGTGCCATCAGTATTAGTTGGGTGGATGAAAAACTGTTTTTT.